Listed below are T cell receptor beta chains from one sample, sequenced in a study of siplizumab effects on memory and regulatory T cells. Generated by immunoSEQ multiplex PCR, the TCRdb table keeps only in-frame clones and is missing some. Of tens of thousands of clones listed, over 95% are singletons. The source material was naive CD8+ T cells sorted from blood. These receptors all stem from a human donor in good health. Each CDR3 is given with its conserved first and last residue. Each record gives: clone size, CDR3 length, V gene, D gene, J gene, CDR3 DNA, CDR3 protein. D genes are given only for firm matches. A row's size may be missing; if present it is once, few, many or a size class.

NA	14	TRBV9	NA	TRBJ2-5	TGTGCCAGCAGCGTAGGGAACGGGGCAGAGACCCAGTACTTC	CASSVGNGAETQYF
NA	13	TRBV14	NA	TRBJ1-2	TGTGCCAGCAGCATAGGGGGGCCCTATGGCTACACCTTC	CASSIGGPYGYTF
NA	16	TRBV13	TRBD1	TRBJ2-1	TGTGCCAGCAGCTTAGGGGGCCAGGGGGTTAACAATGAGCAGTTCTTC	CASSLGGQGVNNEQFF
NA	14	TRBV9	NA	TRBJ2-7	TGTGCCAGCAGTTTCCGGGACGGGATCTACGAGCAGTACTTC	CASSFRDGIYEQYF
NA	12	TRBV9	NA	TRBJ2-3	TGTGCCAGCAGCGCCGGCTGGGATACGCAGTATTTT	CASSAGWDTQYF
NA	15	TRBV9	NA	TRBJ2-7	TGTGCCAGCAGCTCGCCACAGGGAGCCTCCTACGAGCAGTACTTC	CASSSPQGASYEQYF
NA	14	TRBV28	TRBD1	TRBJ1-2	TGTGCCACAGACTCGGGACAGTGGTCTAATGGCTACACCTTC	CATDSGQWSNGYTF
once	16	TRBV9	NA	TRBJ1-1	TGTGCCAGCAGCGTAGCTATTGGAGTGGGGATCACTGAAGCTTTCTTT	CASSVAIGVGITEAFF
once	12	TRBV7-6	NA	TRBJ2-3	TGTGCCAGCAGCTCAATCACAGATACGCAGTATTTT	CASSSITDTQYF
NA	13	TRBV27	TRBD1	TRBJ2-7	TGTGCCAGCAGCGACAGGGACTCCTACGAGCAGTACTTC	CASSDRDSYEQYF
NA	13	TRBV13	NA	TRBJ2-7	TGTGCCAGCAGCCGCACGGGTCCAAACGAGCAGTACTTC	CASSRTGPNEQYF
NA	18	TRBV9	NA	TRBJ2-1	TGTGCCAGCAGCATGTCCCGGGACGGAGGTTTCTCCTACAATGAGCAGTTCTTC	CASSMSRDGGFSYNEQFF
NA	11	TRBV30	NA	TRBJ1-2	TGTGCCTGGACCGAGGGGACGAGCTACACCTTC	CAWTEGTSYTF
NA	15	TRBV19	NA	TRBJ2-7	TGTGCCAGTAGTTCAGGGGGGGCGGGAGCCTACGAGCAGTACTTC	CASSSGGAGAYEQYF
NA	15	TRBV16	NA	TRBJ2-3	TGTGCCAGCAGCCATGACTCCCCTAGCACAGATACGCAGTATTTT	CASSHDSPSTDTQYF
NA	15	TRBV6-6	NA	TRBJ2-3	TGTGCCAGCAGTTACTACGGCAAGGACACAGATACGCAGTATTTT	CASSYYGKDTDTQYF
few	16	TRBV10-2	NA	TRBJ2-4	TGCGCCAGCAGTGAGTCTTCGGGGCTAGCCAAAAACATTCAGTACTTC	CASSESSGLAKNIQYF
NA	15	TRBV27	TRBD2	TRBJ2-2	TGTGCCAGCAGTTGGACTAGCGGGAAGTCCGGGGAGCTGTTTTTT	CASSWTSGKSGELFF
NA	20	TRBV9	TRBD2	TRBJ2-1	TGTGCCAGCAGCTCGCGGGACCTACTCGAGTCTAGCGGGAGTTACAATGAGCAGTTCTTC	CASSSRDLLESSGSYNEQFF
NA	17	TRBV7-2	TRBD2	TRBJ2-2	TGTGCCAGCAGCTTAAGTCCGGGACTAGCGGACACCGGGGAGCTGTTTTTT	CASSLSPGLADTGELFF
NA	15	TRBV13	NA	TRBJ2-7	TGTGCCAGCAGCTTAGGAACCAAAAGCTCCTACGAGCAGTACTTC	CASSLGTKSSYEQYF
NA	15	TRBV15	TRBD2	TRBJ2-1	TGTGCCACCAGCAAAGGACTAGCGGGGGACAATGAGCAGTTCTTC	CATSKGLAGDNEQFF
NA	13	TRBV5-4	TRBD2	TRBJ2-4	TGTGCCAGCAGCTCTAGCGGGTCGGACATTCAGTACTTC	CASSSSGSDIQYF
NA	14	TRBV14	NA	TRBJ2-3	TGTGCCAGCAGCCAAGAGGACTGGGCAGATACGCAGTATTTT	CASSQEDWADTQYF
NA	16	TRBV18	TRBD1	TRBJ2-3	TGTGCCAGCTCCCTCGCCGGGACAGGGTTTTTAGATACGCAGTATTTT	CASSLAGTGFLDTQYF
NA	16	TRBV5-8	NA	TRBJ2-4	TGTGCCAGCAGTTCAAGTATGACTGTTTTTCCAAACATTCAGTACTTC	CASSSSMTVFPNIQYF
NA	13	TRBV9	NA	TRBJ1-1	TGTGCCAGCAGCGACAGCGAGGGCACTGAAGCTTTCTTT	CASSDSEGTEAFF
NA	14	TRBV6-5	NA	TRBJ2-7	TGTGCCAGCAGTTTAGCAAGCTCATCCCACGAGCAGTACTTC	CASSLASSSHEQYF
once	15	TRBV30	TRBD1	TRBJ1-1	TGTGCCTGCGGGACAGGACGTTACATGAACACTGAAGCTTTCTTT	CACGTGRYMNTEAFF
few	15	TRBV6-1	TRBD2	TRBJ2-7	TGTGCCAGCAGTGAAAATGGACTAGCGGGGTACGAGCAGTACTTC	CASSENGLAGYEQYF